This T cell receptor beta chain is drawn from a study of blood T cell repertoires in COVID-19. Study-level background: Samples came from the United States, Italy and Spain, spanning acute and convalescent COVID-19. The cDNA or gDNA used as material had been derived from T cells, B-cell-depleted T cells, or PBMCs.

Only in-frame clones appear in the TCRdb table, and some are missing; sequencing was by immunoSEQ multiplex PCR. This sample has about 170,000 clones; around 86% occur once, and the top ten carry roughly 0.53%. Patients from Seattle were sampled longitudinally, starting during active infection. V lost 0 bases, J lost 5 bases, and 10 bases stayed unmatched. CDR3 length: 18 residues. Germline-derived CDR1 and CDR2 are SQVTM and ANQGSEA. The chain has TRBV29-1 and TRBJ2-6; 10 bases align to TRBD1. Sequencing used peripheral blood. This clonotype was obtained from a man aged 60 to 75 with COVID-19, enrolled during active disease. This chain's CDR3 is CSVEETGTGDLWANVLTF. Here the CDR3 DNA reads TGCAGCGTTGAAGAGACCGGGACAGGGGACCTCTGGGCCAACGTCCTGACTTTC.